This entry concerns a single TCR beta chain. Its cognate antigen is unknown. Naive CD8 cells lacked CD45RO, underwent positive selection for CCR7 and left out terminally differentiated effector memory CD45RA+ cells. Per the germline V gene, CDR1 is MGHRA and CDR2 is YSYEKL. Trimming pared 2 bases from V and 0 bases from J, leaving 16 bases between. The CDR3 has 17 residues. The sample belongs to a study of shared clonotypes between healthy human individuals. Study background: Donor ages ranged 18 to 49 years: a couple of women, a few men. Findings of the study overall: Naive subsets generally had larger estimated richness than memory subsets.

Authors' analysis steps: Sequence data from immunoSEQ were junction-only and lacked quality scores; consequently, filtering differed. The repertoire was sequenced with immunoSEQ multiplex PCR; TCRdb's copy has only in-frame clones and lacks some. V, J and clone size were drawn from that table, and D and trimming were deduced from the DNA. The data hold roughly 770,000 clones, with just over 95% observed a single time. Sample: naive CD8+ T cells sorted from blood. The source of this sequence is a man aged 30-40 years in good health. The chain uses TRBV4-1 and TRBJ1-1, with D uncertain. The CDR3 spells CASSQNPGEIMNTEAFF. CDR3 DNA: TGCGCCAGCAGCCAAAACCCTGGGGAGATAATGAACACTGAAGCTTTCTTT.